The sequence of this T cell receptor beta chain was determined in a study of T cell responses to AZD1222 COVID-19 vaccine. Study-wide results and caveats: Vaccine-associated CD4 TCRs ranged over spike, dominating at 160-218 and 743-854. In a largely white British group with more females than males, clonal diversity was possibly underestimated. Repertoires were obtained solely post-peak T cell response.

About this clone: Its matching antigen is unknown.

The CDR3 covers 13 residues. Trimming took 3 bases from V and 8 from J; bases not matched to a gene: 5. Germline CDR1 and CDR2: SGDLS and YYNGEE. TCRdb's table, derived via immunoSEQ multiplex PCR, lists solely in-frame clones and lacks some. The sample lists 140,000 or so clones; 90% to 95% were seen once. This receptor was taken from an adult who had recovered from COVID-19. The specimen comprised peripheral blood, sampled after recovery from COVID-19. V usage is TRBV9 and J usage is TRBJ1-2, with TRBD1 identical over 9 bases. The CDR3 protein is CASSGGQGSGYTF. Written as DNA, the CDR3 is TGTGCCAGCAGCGGGGGACAGGGAAGCGGCTACACCTTC.